This TCR beta chain is drawn from a study of cytomegalovirus exposure and HLA in healthy donors. Findings and limits, study-wide: When the data were analyzed later, several of the most significant clusters appeared to be linked to common viral pathogens. Later examination showed HLA-associated TCR beta chains had greater clonal expansion than equally common others. Productive status was seen about 87% or about 30% of the time for most TCR beta V segments in an earlier analysis. What a later analysis reportedly showed was that an Asian-associated ancestry cluster had fewer N-insertions than the approximately 700-donor mean.

Primers for the PCR totalled 60 Vbeta and 13 Jbeta. Clones were sequenced by immunoSEQ multiplex PCR, and TCRdb holds only the in-frame ones, with some missing. The sample carries around 200,000 clones, around 80% recorded once. As to this clone: Its antigen is unknown.

Per the germline V gene, CDR1 is MNHEY and CDR2 is SVGAGI. CDR3 length equals 16 residues. V shed 2 bases, J shed 2 bases, and the junction held 6 bases outside the gene matches. Material for sequencing was PBMCs. This chain uses TRBV6-5 with TRBJ1-1, with 9 bases fitting TRBD1. The TCR originated in a young woman in good health and CMV-seropositive. CDR3 coding DNA: TGTGCCAGCAGTTACCCGGGTACAGGGGGCAACACTGAAGCTTTCTTT. Its translation: CASSYPGTGGNTEAFF.